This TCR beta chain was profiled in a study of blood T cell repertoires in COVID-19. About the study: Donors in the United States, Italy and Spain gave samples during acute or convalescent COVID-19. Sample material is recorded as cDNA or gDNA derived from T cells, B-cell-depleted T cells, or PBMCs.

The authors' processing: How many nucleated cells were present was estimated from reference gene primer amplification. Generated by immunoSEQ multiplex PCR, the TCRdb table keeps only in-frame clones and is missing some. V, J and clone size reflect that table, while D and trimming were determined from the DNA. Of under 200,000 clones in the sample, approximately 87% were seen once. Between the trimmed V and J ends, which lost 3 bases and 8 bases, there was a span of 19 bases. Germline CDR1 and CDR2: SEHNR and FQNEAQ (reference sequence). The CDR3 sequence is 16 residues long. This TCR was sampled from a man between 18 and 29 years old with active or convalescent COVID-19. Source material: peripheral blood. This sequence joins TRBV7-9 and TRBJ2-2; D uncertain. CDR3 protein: CASSFGVPSFRGELFF. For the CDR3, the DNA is TGTGCCAGCAGCTTCGGTGTGCCATCCTTCAGGGGGGAGCTGTTTTTT.